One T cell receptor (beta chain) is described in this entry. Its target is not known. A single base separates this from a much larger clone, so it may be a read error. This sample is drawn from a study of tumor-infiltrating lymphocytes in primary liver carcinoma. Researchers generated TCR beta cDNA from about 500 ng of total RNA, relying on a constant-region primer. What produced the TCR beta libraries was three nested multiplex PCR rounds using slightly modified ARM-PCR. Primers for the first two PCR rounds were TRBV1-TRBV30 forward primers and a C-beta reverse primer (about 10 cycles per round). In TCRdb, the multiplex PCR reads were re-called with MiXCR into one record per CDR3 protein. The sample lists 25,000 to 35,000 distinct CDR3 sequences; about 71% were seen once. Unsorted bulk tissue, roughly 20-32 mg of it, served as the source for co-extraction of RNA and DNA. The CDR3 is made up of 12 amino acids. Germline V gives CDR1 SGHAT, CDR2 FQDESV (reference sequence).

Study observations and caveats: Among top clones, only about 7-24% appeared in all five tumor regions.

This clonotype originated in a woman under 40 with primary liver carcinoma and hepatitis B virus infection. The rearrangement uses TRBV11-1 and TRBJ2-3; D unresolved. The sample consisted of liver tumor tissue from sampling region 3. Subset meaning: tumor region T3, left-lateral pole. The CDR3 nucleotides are TGTGCCAGCAGCTTAGGGGCAGATACGCGGTATTTT. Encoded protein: CASSLGADTRYF.